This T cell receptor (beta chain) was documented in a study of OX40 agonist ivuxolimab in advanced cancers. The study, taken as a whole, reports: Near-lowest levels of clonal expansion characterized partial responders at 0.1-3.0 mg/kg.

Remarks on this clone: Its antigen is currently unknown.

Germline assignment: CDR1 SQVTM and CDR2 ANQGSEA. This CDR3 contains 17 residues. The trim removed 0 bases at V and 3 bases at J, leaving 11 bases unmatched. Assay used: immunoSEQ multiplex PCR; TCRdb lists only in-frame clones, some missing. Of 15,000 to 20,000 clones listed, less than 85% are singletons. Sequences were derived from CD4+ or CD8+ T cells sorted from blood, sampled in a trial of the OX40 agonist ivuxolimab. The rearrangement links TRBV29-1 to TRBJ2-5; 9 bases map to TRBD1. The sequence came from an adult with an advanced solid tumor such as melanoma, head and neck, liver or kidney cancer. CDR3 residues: CSVEDRRTGVGKETQYF. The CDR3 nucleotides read TGCAGCGTTGAAGATCGTCGGACAGGGGTGGGGAAAGAGACCCAGTACTTC.